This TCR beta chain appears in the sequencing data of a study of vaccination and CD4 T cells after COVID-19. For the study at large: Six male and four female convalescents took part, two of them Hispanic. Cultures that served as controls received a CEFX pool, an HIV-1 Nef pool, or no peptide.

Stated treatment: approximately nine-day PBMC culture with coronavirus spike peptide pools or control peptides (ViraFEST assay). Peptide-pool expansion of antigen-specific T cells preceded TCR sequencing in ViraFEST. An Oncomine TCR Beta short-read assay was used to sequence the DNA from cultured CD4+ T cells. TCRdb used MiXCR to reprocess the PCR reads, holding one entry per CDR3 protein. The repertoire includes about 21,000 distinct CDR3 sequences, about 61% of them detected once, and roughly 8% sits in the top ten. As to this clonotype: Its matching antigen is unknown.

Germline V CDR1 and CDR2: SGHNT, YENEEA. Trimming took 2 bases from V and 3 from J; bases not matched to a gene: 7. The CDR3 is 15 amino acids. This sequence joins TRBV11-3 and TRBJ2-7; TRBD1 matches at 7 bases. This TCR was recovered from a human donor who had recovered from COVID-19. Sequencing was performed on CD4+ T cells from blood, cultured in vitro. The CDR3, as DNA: TGTGCCAGCAGCTTATTCCGGGACAGAGGCTACGAGCAGTACTTC. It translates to CASSLFRDRGYEQYF.